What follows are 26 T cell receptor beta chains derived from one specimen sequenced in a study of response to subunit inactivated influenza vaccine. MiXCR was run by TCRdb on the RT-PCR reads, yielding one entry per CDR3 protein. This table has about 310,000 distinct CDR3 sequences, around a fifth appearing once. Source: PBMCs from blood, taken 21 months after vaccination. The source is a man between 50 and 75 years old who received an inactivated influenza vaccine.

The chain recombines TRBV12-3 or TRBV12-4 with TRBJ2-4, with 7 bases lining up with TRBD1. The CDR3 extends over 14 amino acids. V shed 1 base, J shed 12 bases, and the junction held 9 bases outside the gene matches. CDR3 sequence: CASSLVQGWRAQYF. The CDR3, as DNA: TGTGCCAGCAGTTTAGTACAGGGGTGGCGAGCTCAGTACTTC.

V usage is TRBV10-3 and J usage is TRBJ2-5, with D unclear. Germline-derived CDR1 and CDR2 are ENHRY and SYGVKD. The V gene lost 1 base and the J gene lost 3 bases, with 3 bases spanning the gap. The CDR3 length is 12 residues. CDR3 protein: CAISEYKETQYF. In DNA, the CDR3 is TGTGCCATCAGTGAGTACAAAGAGACCCAGTACTTC.

The CDR3 sequence is CASSQGRSETQYF. The CDR3 bases are TGCGCCAGCAGCCAGGGCAGGTCAGAAACCCAGTACTTC. The chain uses TRBV4-3 and TRBJ2-5; the D is unclear. V was trimmed by 3 bases and J by 8 bases, leaving 13 bases between them. This CDR3 is 13 amino acids long. CDR1 and CDR2 from the germline V gene are LGHNA and YSLEER.

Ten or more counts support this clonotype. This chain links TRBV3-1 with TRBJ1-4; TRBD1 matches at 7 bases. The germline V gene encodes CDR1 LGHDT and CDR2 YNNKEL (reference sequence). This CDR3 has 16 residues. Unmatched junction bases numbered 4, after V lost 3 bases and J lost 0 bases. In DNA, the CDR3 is TGTGCCAGCAGCCAGCGGGACAGTGCAACTAATGAAAAACTGTTTTTT. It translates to CASSQRDSATNEKLFF. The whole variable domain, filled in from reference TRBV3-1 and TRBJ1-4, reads DTAVSQTPKYLVTQMGNDKSIKCEQNLGHDTMYWYKQDSKKFLKIMFSYNNKELIINETVPNRFSPKSPDKAHLNLHINSLELGDSAVYFCASSQRDSATNEKLFFGSGTQLSVL.

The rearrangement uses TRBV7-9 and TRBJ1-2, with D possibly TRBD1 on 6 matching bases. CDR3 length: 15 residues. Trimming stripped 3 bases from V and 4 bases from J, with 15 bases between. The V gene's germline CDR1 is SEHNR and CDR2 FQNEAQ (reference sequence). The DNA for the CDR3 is TGTGCCAGCAGCTTGAAGGACAGAGACTTCTATGGCTACACCTTC. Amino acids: CASSLKDRDFYGYTF.

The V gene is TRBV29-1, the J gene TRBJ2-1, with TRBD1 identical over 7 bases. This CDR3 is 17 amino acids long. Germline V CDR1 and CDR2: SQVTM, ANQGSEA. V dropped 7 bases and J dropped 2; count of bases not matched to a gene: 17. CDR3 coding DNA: TGCAGCGCTCCGACAGGGATGTCTAGCCCTACCTACAATGAGCAGTTCTTC. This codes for CSAPTGMSSPTYNEQFF.

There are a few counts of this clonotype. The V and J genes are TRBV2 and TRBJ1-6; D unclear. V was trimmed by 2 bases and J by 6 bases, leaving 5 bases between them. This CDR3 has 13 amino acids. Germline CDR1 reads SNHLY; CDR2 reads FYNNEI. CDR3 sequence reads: CASSELSNSPLHF. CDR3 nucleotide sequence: TGTGCCAGCAGTGAACTTAGTAATTCACCCCTCCACTTT.

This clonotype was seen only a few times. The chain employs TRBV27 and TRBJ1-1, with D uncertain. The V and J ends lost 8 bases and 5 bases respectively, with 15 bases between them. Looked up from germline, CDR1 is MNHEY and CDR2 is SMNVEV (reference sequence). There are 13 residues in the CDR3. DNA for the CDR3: TGTGCCAGCGCCCTGGTGGGGAGGACTGAAGCTTTCTTT. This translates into CASALVGRTEAFF.

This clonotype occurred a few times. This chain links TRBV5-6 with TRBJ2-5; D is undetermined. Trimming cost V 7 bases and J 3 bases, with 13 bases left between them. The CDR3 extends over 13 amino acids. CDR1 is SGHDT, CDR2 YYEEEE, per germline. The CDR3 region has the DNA TGTGCCAGCGCAAGAAGTATGGAAGAGACCCAGTACTTC. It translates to CASARSMEETQYF.

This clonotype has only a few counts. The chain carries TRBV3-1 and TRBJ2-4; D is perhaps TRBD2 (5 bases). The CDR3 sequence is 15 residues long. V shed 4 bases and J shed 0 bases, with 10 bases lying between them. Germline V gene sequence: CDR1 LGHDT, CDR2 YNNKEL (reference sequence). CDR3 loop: CASSPSGIAKNIQYF. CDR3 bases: TGTGCCAGCAGCCCTTCCGGGATAGCCAAAAACATTCAGTACTTC.

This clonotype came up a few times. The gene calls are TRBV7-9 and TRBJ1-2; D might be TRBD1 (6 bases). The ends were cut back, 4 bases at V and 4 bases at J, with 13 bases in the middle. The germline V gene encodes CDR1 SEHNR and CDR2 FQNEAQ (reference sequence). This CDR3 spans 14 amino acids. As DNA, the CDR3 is TGTGCCAGCAGCTCACCGGGGGCGATCTATGGCTACACCTTC. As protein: CASSSPGAIYGYTF.

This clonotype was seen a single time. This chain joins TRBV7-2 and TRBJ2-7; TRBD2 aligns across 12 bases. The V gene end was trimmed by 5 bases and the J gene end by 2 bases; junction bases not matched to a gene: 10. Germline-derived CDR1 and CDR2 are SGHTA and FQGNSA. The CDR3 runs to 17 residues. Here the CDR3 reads CASSRGRLAGGTYEQYF. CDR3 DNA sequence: TGTGCCAGCAGCCGCGGTAGGCTAGCGGGAGGGACCTACGAGCAGTACTTC.

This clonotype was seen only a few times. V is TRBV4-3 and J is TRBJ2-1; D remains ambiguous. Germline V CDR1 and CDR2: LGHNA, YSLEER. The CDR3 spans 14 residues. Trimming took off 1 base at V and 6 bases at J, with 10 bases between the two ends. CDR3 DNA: TGCGCCAGCAGCCAAGGAATAGGCCGCAATGAGCAGTTCTTC. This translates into CASSQGIGRNEQFF.

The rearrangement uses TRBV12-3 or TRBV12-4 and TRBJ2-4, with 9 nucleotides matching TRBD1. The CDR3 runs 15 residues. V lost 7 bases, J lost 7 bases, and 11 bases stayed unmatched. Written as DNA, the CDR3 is TGTGCCAGCACCTTAACTAACGGACAGGGGAACATTCAGTACTTC. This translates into CASTLTNGQGNIQYF.

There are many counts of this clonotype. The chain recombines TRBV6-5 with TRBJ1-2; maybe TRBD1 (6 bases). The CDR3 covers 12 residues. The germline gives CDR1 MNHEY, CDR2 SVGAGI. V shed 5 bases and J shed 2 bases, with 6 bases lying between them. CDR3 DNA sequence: TGTGCCAGCAGTGACAGGAACTATGGCTACACCTTC. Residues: CASSDRNYGYTF.

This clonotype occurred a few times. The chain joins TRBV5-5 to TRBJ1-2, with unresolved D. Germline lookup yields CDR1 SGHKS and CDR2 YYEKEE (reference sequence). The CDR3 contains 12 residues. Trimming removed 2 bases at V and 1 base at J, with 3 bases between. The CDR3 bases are TGTGCCAGCAGCTTTAATAACTATGGCTACACCTTC. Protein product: CASSFNNYGYTF.

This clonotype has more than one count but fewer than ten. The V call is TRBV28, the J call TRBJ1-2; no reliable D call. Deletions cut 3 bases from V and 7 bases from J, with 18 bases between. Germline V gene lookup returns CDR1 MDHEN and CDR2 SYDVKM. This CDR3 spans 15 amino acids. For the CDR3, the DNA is TGTGCCAGCAGTTTCGCGACCGGATCACGATTTGGCTACACCTTC. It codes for CASSFATGSRFGYTF.

DNA for the CDR3: TGCGCCAGCAGCCAACCACCGCGCCCGGGAACTGGAAACACCATATATTTT. It codes for CASSQPPRPGTGNTIYF. This chain links TRBV4-3 with TRBJ1-3, with D unresolved. CDR1 is LGHNA and CDR2 is YSLEER in the germline V gene. The CDR3 consists of 17 residues. Trimming left V 2 bases short and J 2 bases short, with 16 bases between.

DNA of the CDR3: TGTGCCAGCGGACGGGACAGGGAAGAGACCCAGTACTTC. It yields the protein CASGRDREETQYF. J is TRBJ2-5 and V is TRBV19; 9 nucleotides line up with TRBD1. In germline, CDR1 is LNHDA, CDR2 SQIVND (reference sequence). The CDR3 runs 13 residues. V was pared by 9 bases and J by 3 bases, with 5 bases of the junction left unmatched.

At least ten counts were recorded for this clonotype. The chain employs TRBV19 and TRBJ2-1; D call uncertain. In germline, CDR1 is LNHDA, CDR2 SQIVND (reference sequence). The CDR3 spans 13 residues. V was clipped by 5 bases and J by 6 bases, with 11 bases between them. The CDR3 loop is CASSVGLSNEQFF. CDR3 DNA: TGTGCCAGTAGTGTTGGGCTTTCCAATGAGCAGTTCTTC.

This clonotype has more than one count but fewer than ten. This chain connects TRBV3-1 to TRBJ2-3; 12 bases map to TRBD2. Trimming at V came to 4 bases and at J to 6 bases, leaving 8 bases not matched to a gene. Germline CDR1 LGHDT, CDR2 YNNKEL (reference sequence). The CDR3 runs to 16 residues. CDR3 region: CASSLTSGGNSDTQYF. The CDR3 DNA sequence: TGTGCCAGCAGCCTGACTAGCGGGGGAAATTCGGATACGCAGTATTTT.

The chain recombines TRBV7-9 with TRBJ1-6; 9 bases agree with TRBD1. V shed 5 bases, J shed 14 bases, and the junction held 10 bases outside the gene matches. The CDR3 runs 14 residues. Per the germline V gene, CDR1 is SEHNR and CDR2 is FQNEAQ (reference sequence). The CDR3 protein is CASSRGQGRGALHF. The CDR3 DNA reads TGTGCCAGCAGCCGGGGACAGGGAAGAGGGGCCCTCCACTTT.

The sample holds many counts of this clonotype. The chain's CDR3 is CASSLGRRATNEKLFF. The CDR3 DNA is TGTGCCAGCAGCTTGGGACGGCGTGCAACTAATGAAAAACTGTTTTTT. The chain couples TRBV5-6 to TRBJ1-4, with D unresolved. V was shortened by 0 bases and J by 0 bases, with 9 bases between the two germline ends. CDR3 length: 16 amino acids. In germline, CDR1 is SGHDT, CDR2 YYEEEE.

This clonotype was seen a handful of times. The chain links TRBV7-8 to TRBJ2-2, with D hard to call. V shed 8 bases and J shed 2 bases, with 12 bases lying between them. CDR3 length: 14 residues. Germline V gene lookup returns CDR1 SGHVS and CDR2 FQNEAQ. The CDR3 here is CASGGGLNTGELFF. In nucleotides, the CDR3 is TGTGCCAGCGGCGGCGGCCTTAACACCGGGGAGCTGTTTTTT.

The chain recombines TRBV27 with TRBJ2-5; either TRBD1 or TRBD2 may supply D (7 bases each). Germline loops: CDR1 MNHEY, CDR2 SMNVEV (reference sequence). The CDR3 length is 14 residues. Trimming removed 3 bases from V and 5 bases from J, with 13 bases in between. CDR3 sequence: CASSFQGGGETQYF. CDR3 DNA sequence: TGTGCCAGCAGTTTTCAGGGGGGGGGCGAGACCCAGTACTTC.

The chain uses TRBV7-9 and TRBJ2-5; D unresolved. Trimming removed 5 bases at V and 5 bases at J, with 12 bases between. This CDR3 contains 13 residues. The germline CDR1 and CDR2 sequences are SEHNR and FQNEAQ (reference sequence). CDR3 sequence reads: CASSHTVGETQYF. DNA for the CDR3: TGTGCCAGCAGCCATACGGTTGGGGAGACCCAGTACTTC.